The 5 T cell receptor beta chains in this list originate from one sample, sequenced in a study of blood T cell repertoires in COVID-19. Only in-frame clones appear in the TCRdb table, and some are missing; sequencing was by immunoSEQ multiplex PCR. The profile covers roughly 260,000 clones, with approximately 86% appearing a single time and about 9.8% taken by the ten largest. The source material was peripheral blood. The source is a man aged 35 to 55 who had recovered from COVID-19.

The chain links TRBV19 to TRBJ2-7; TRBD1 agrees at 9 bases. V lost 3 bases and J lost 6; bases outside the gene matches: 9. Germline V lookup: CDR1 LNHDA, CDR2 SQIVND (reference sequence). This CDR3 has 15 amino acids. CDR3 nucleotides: TGTGCCAGTAGTATGAGACCGGGACAGGGATCCGAGCAGTACTTC. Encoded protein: CASSMRPGQGSEQYF.

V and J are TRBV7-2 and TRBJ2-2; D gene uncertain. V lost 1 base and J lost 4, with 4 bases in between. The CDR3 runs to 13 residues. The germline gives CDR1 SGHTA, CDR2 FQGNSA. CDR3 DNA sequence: TGTGCCAGCAGCTTAGTCTTCACCGGGGAGCTGTTTTTT. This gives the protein CASSLVFTGELFF.

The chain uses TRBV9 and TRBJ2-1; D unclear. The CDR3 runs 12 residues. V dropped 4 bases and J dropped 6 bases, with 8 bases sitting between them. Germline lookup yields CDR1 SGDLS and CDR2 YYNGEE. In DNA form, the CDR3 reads TGTGCCAGCAGCCTCTCGGGCAATGAGCAGTTCTTC. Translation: CASSLSGNEQFF.

The CDR3 spells CASSAFPAGGRYEQYF. CDR3 DNA: TGTGCCAGCAGCGCATTTCCAGCGGGGGGGCGGTACGAGCAGTACTTC. The chain uses TRBV9 and TRBJ2-7; 10 bases map to TRBD2. V lost 3 bases, J lost 4 bases, and 10 bases stayed unmatched. The germline CDR1 and CDR2 sequences are SGDLS and YYNGEE. The CDR3 covers 16 residues.

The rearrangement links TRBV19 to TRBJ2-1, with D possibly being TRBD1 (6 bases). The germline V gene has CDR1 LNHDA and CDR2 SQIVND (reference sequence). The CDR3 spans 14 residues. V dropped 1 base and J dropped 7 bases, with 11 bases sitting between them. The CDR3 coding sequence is TGTGCCAGTAGTATAGTGCAGGGGAGTAATGAGCAGTTCTTC. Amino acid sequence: CASSIVQGSNEQFF.